What follows are 10 T cell receptor beta chains derived from one specimen sequenced in a study of regulatory T cells in long-lasting Graves disease. As for time point: newly diagnosed GD, antithyroid drugs for less than 3 months. Researchers made the TCR library from RNA that was extracted from PBMCs. Library construction for TCR beta used iRepertoire HTBI primers and Arm-PCR of CDR3 regions. One entry per CDR3 protein, called by TCRdb with MiXCR from the multiplex PCR reads. Among 620,000 or so distinct CDR3 sequences listed, about 15% were seen once. The sample also formed part of further work on T cells in Graves' hyperthyroidism and ophthalmopathy.

This specimen was peripheral blood mononuclear cells (PBMCs), taken at new diagnosis, from a patient treated with antithyroid drugs. The receptors here all came from a woman under 40 with Graves disease.

CDR3 DNA sequence: TGTGCCAGCAGTTACTCGTGGCTAGCGGGAACCGAGCAGTACTTC. Amino acid sequence: CASSYSWLAGTEQYF. This chain connects TRBV6-6 to TRBJ2-7, with TRBD2 identical over 9 bases. With V trimmed by 0 bases and J by 6 bases, 6 bases remained unmatched. The CDR3 has 15 residues. Germline-derived CDR1 and CDR2 are MNHNY and SVGAGI (reference sequence).

Many counts were recorded for this clonotype. This chain uses TRBV28 with TRBJ2-3; TRBD2 is a possible D gene (7 bases). Looked up from germline, CDR1 is MDHEN and CDR2 is SYDVKM. This CDR3 region has 13 residues. Trimming stripped 6 bases from V and 3 bases from J, with 10 bases between. CDR3 DNA sequence: TGTGCCAGCAGGGGAGGGGGTACAGATACGCAGTATTTT. Translated, it gives CASRGGGTDTQYF.

This clonotype was counted a few times. This rearrangement joins TRBV7-9 to TRBJ2-6, with D tentatively TRBD1 (6 bases). Deletions cut 4 bases from V and 0 bases from J, with 16 bases between. This CDR3 region has 18 residues. Germline CDR1 reads SEHNR; CDR2 reads FQNEAQ (reference sequence). The CDR3, as DNA: TGTGCCAGCAGCTCAGCACAGGGTGTTCTCTCTGGGGCCAACGTCCTGACTTTC. Its protein is CASSSAQGVLSGANVLTF.

The table lists this clonotype with many counts. V and J are TRBV3-1 and TRBJ1-3; no clear D. V was trimmed by 3 bases and J by 4 bases, leaving 4 bases between them. The CDR3 spans 12 residues. From germline, CDR1 is LGHDT and CDR2 YNNKEL (reference sequence). CDR3 sequence reads: CASSQHGNTIYF. The CDR3 DNA is TGTGCCAGCAGCCAGCACGGAAACACCATATATTTT.

This clonotype has at least ten counts. This chain links TRBV7-2 with TRBJ2-1; TRBD2 matches 10 bases. CDR1 SGHTA and CDR2 FQGNSA come from the germline V gene. The CDR3 has 19 residues. The V segment lost 5 bases and the J segment 9 bases; nucleotides outside the gene matches: 22. For the CDR3, the DNA is TGTGCCAGCAGCCAGGGCCTTCCTAGCGGGAGCCTTAGCGCGCGTGAGCAGTTCTTC. Translation: CASSQGLPSGSLSAREQFF.

This chain connects TRBV3-1 to TRBJ2-5, with TRBD1 matching 7 bases. Losses at the gene ends were 4 bases for V and 0 bases for J; bases not matched to a gene: 11. Germline values: CDR1 LGHDT, CDR2 YNNKEL (reference sequence). This CDR3 spans 17 amino acids. CDR3: CASSPVGTDFNQETQYF. DNA of the CDR3: TGTGCCAGCAGCCCTGTTGGGACAGATTTCAACCAAGAGACCCAGTACTTC.

CDR3 in DNA: TGTGCCAGCAGTGTTGACGGACGGACACTATATGGCTACACCTTC. Protein sequence: CASSVDGRTLYGYTF. V and J are TRBV6-1 and TRBJ1-2, with D perhaps matching TRBD1 (5 bases). The CDR3 totals 15 residues. Per germline, CDR1 MNHNS and CDR2 SASEGT. Trimming removed 4 bases from V and 5 bases from J, with 17 bases in between.

A few counts support this clonotype. The chain joins TRBV24-1 to TRBJ1-2; a weak D match, TRBD1 (5 bases). The CDR3 extends over 14 amino acids. Trimming stripped 4 bases from V and 1 base from J, with 9 bases between. Germline V gene data show CDR1 as KGHDR and CDR2 as SFDVKD. In DNA, the CDR3 is TGTGCCACCAGTGACATGACAGTTAACTATGGCTACACCTTC. It is translated as CATSDMTVNYGYTF.

The V call is TRBV5-1, the J call TRBJ2-5; 9 nucleotides match TRBD2. This CDR3 has 18 amino acids. V dropped 4 bases and J dropped 4; count of bases not matched to a gene: 17. The germline V gene encodes CDR1 SGHRS and CDR2 YFSETQ. CDR3 sequence (DNA): TGCGCCAGCAGCAGGGGCCCGCGACTAGCGGTAGAGGGAGAGACCCAGTACTTC. It specifies CASSRGPRLAVEGETQYF. Full variable domain (remainder filled in from reference TRBV5-1 and TRBJ2-5): KAGVTQTPRYLIKTRGQQVTLSCSPISGHRSVSWYQQTPGQGLQFLFEYFSETQRNKGNFPGRFSGRQFSNSRSEMNVSTLELGDSALYLCASSRGPRLAVEGETQYFGPGTRLLVL.

This clonotype was seen many times. The rearrangement links TRBV28 to TRBJ1-5; possible D gene TRBD1, 5 bases. This CDR3 has 13 residues. V was pared by 4 bases and J by 7 bases, with 11 bases between. CDR1 is MDHEN and CDR2 is SYDVKM in the germline V gene. CDR3 residues: CASSWGLGQPQHF. Here the CDR3 DNA reads TGTGCCAGCAGTTGGGGACTAGGACAGCCCCAGCATTTT.